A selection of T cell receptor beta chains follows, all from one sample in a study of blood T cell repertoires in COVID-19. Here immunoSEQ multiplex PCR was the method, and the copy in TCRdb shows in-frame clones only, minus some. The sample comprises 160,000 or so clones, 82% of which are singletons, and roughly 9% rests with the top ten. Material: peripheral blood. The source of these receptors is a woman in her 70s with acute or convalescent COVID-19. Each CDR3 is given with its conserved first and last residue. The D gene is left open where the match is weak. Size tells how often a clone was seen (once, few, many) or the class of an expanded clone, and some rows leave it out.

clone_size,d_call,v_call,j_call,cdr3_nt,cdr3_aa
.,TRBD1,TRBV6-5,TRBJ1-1,TGTGCCAGCAAAGACAGGGTATCCACTGAAGCTTTCTTT,CASKDRVSTEAFF
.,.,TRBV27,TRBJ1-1,TGTGCCAGCAGTTTATCGAGGACAGAGGAAGCTTTCTTT,CASSLSRTEEAFF
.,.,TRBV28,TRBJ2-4,TGTGCCAGCAGGGAGATAGCCAAAAACATTCAGTACTTC,CASREIAKNIQYF
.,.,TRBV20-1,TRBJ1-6,TGCAGTGCTAGAAGGGGAACGGACCTCCACTTT,CSARRGTDLHF
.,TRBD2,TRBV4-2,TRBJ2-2,TGTGCCAGCAGCCACGGAGCGGGGGGGCCGCCCGGGGAGCTGTTTTTT,CASSHGAGGPPGELFF
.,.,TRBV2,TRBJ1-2,TGTGCCAGCAGTGAGATCGGGGGTTCCTATGGCTACACCTTC,CASSEIGGSYGYTF
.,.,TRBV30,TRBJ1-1,TGTGCCTGGAGTCCATTTAACACTGAAGCTTTCTTT,CAWSPFNTEAFF
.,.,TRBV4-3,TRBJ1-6,TGCGCCAGCAGCCCTCAGGGAGGACTCTATAATTCACCCCTCCACTTT,CASSPQGGLYNSPLHF
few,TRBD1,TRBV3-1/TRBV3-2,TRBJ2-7,TGTGCCAGCAGCCCCGACAGGGCCACCTACGAGCAGTACTTC,CASSPDRATYEQYF
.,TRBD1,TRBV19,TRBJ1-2,TGTGCCAGTAGTAGAAGGGACAGTGGCTATGGCTACACCTTC,CASSRRDSGYGYTF
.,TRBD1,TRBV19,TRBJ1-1,TGTGCCAGTAGTGAAACAGGGGGCACTGAAGCTTTCTTT,CASSETGGTEAFF
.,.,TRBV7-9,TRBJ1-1,TGTGCCAGCAGCTTAGTGGACTTGTTTGAAGCTTTCTTT,CASSLVDLFEAFF
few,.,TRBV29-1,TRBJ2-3,TGCAGCGTCCTGACAGGTGAAACAGATACGCAGTATTTT,CSVLTGETDTQYF
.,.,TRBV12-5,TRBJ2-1,TGTGCTAGTGGTCCCGGGGGATTCCCCAATGAGCAGTTCTTC,CASGPGGFPNEQFF
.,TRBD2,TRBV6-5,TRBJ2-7,TGTGCCACTGTGGGACTAGCGGGCCCCTACGAGCAGTACTTC,CATVGLAGPYEQYF
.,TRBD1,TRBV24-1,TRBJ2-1,TGTGCCACCAGTGATTTGACCCGGGACAGGGGAGGCTATGAGCAGTTCTTC,CATSDLTRDRGGYEQFF
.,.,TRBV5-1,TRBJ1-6,TGCGCCAGCAGCTTGGTCGCCGGGACACATTCACCCCTCCACTTT,CASSLVAGTHSPLHF
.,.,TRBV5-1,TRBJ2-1,TGCGCCAGCAGCTCGTCCGGGACATCCTACAATGAGCAGTTCTTC,CASSSSGTSYNEQFF
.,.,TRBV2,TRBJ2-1,TGTGCACTTCGCAGGGACTCCTACAATGAGCAGTTCTTC,CALRRDSYNEQFF
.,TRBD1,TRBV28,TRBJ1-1,TGTGCCTCGAGGGACAGGGTTCGCACTGAAGCTTTCTTT,CASRDRVRTEAFF
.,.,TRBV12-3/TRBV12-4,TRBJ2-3,TGTGCCAGCAGATACGGTAGCACAGATACGCAGTATTTT,CASRYGSTDTQYF
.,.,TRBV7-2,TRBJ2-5,TGTGCCAGCAGCCGAGGAGTATTGGAGACCCAGTACTTC,CASSRGVLETQYF
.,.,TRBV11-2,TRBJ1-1,TGTGCCAGCAGCACGGGGGGGACTGAAGCTTTCTTT,CASSTGGTEAFF